Listed here are 3 T cell receptor beta chains from one sample, sequenced in a study of blood T cell repertoires in COVID-19. Method: immunoSEQ multiplex PCR; TCRdb's copy keeps in-frame clones and lacks some. The profile shows around 190,000 clones, about 80% of them singletons. Sequences were obtained from peripheral blood. The source is a human donor in a cohort sampled during active COVID-19.

This CDR3 reads CSVLYGGVQYF. The DNA of the CDR3 is TGCAGCGTACTCTATGGCGGGGTACAGTACTTC. The chain joins TRBV29-1 to TRBJ2-7; D might be TRBD2 (6 bases). V lost 6 bases and J 10 bases, leaving 16 bases between the germline ends. The germline gives CDR1 SQVTM, CDR2 ANQGSEA. The CDR3 has 11 residues.

J is TRBJ1-2 and V is TRBV2; D is ambiguous. The CDR3 is 14 residues long. Germline assignment: CDR1 SNHLY and CDR2 FYNNEI. Trimming took 2 bases from V and 4 from J, leaving 11 bases between them. The CDR3 sequence: CASSEREYGYGYTF. The CDR3 region has the DNA TGTGCCAGCAGTGAAAGGGAGTATGGCTATGGCTACACCTTC.

The table lists this clone with a few counts. This chain connects TRBV4-1 to TRBJ1-1; a possible D gene is TRBD1 (5 bases). The CDR3 covers 14 residues. V was pared by 0 bases and J by 1 base, with 6 bases between. Germline CDR1 is MGHRA and CDR2 is YSYEKL. CDR3 region: CASSQDRGNTEAFF. In nucleotides, the CDR3 is TGCGCCAGCAGCCAAGATAGGGGGAACACTGAAGCTTTCTTT.